These T cell receptor beta chains were read from a single sample in a study of cytomegalovirus exposure and HLA in healthy donors. The table came from immunoSEQ multiplex PCR; TCRdb's copy has only in-frame clones and leaves some out. The sample consists of approximately 180,000 clones, 75% of them appearing once. Sample: PBMCs. Receptor source: a male donor in good health and CMV-seronegative. CDR3s include the opening cysteine and the closing phenylalanine or tryptophan. The D gene is left open where the match is weak.

v_gene	d_gene	j_gene	CDR3aa	CDR3nt
TRBV9	.	TRBJ1-5	CASSVSQNSNQPQHF	TGTGCCAGCAGCGTTAGTCAAAATAGCAATCAGCCCCAGCATTTT
TRBV5-1	TRBD1	TRBJ1-2	CASSLATGAGNYGYTF	TGCGCCAGCAGCTTGGCTACAGGGGCTGGAAACTATGGCTACACCTTC
TRBV10-3	TRBD2	TRBJ2-7	CAIRGPGGYEQYF	TGTGCCATCAGAGGACCGGGAGGGTACGAGCAGTACTTC
TRBV6-5	TRBD2	TRBJ2-7	CASSYSVSGSYEQYF	TGTGCCAGCAGTTACTCGGTTAGCGGGAGTTACGAGCAGTACTTC
TRBV18	.	TRBJ2-3	CASSPPAVTDTQYF	TGTGCCAGCTCACCCCCCGCGGTCACAGATACGCAGTATTTT
TRBV30	.	TRBJ2-7	CAWRGQTDLPYEQYF	TGTGCCTGGAGGGGTCAGACAGATCTTCCCTACGAGCAGTACTTC
TRBV6-6	TRBD1	TRBJ1-5	CASDRGNQPQHF	TGTGCCAGCGACAGGGGCAATCAGCCCCAGCATTTT
TRBV30	.	TRBJ2-3	CAWSLGADSTDTQYF	TGTGCCTGGAGCCTGGGGGCAGATAGCACAGATACGCAGTATTTT
TRBV4-3	TRBD2	TRBJ2-7	CASSQESLAGVHEQYF	TGCGCCAGCAGCCAAGAATCACTAGCGGGAGTCCACGAGCAGTACTTC
TRBV6-1	.	TRBJ2-7	CASSALTTYEQYF	TGTGCCAGCAGTGCCTTAACTACCTACGAGCAGTACTTC
TRBV30	TRBD1	TRBJ2-7	CAWSDKGQGAYEQYF	TGTGCCTGGAGTGATAAGGGACAGGGGGCCTACGAGCAGTACTTC